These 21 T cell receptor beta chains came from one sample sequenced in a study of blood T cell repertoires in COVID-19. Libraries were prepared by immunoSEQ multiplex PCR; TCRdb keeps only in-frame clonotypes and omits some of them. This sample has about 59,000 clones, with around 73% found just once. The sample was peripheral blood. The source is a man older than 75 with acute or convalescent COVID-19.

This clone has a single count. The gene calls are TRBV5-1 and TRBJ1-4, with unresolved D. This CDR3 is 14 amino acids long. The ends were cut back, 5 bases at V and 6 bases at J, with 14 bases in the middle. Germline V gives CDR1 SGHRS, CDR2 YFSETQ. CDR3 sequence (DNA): TGCGCCAGCAGGAGGTCCGGGAATGATGAAAAACTGTTTTTT. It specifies CASRRSGNDEKLFF.

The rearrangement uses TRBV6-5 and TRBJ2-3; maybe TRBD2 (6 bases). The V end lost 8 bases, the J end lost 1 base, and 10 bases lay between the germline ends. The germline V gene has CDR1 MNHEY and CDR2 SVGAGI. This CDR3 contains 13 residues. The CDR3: CASGRRGTDTQYF. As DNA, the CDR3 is TGTGCCAGCGGGCGGAGGGGCACAGATACGCAGTATTTT.

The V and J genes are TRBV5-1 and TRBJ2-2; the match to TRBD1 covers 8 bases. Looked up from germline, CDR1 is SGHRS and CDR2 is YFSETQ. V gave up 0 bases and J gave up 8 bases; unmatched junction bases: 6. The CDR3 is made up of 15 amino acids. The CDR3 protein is CASSLGTGIKGELFF. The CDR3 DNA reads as TGCGCCAGCAGCTTGGGGACAGGGATAAAGGGGGAGCTGTTTTTT.

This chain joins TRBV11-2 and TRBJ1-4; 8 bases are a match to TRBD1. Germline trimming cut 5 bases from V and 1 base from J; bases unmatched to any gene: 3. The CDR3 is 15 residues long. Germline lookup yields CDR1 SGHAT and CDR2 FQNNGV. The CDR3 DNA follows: TGTGCCAGCAGCACAGGGGGGGAAACTAATGAAAAACTGTTTTTT. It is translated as CASSTGGETNEKLFF.

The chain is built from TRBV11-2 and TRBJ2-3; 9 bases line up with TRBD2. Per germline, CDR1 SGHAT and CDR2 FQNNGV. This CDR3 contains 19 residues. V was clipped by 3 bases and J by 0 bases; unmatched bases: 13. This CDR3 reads CASSLRLAGLELSTDTQYF. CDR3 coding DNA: TGTGCCAGCAGCTTGCGGCTAGCGGGACTGGAACTTAGCACAGATACGCAGTATTTT.

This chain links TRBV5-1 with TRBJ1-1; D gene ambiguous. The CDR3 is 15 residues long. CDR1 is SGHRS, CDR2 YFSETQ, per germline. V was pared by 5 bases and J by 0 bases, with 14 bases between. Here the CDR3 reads CASSGSGFLNTEAFF. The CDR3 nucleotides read TGCGCCAGCAGTGGGTCGGGTTTTTTGAACACTGAAGCTTTCTTT.

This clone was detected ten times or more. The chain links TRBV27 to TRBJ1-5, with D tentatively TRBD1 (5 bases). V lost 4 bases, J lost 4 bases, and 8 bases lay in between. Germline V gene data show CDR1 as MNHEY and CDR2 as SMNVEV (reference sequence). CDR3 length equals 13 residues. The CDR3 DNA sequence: TGTGCCAGCAGTTGGGGCCTGAATCAGCCCCAGCATTTT. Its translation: CASSWGLNQPQHF.

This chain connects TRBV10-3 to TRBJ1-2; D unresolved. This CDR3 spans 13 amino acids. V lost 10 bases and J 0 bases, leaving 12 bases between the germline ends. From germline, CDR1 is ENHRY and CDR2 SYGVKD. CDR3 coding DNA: TGTGCCAGCACAGATCTTGCTAACTATGGCTACACCTTC. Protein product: CASTDLANYGYTF.

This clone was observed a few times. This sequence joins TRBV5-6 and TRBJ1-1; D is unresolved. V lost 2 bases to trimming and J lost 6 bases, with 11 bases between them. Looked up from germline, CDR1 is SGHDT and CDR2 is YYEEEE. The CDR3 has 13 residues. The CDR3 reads CASSFGGSAEAFF. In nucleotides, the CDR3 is TGTGCCAGCAGCTTCGGCGGCAGTGCTGAAGCTTTCTTT.

CDR3 bases: TGTGCCAGCAGTTATCCCGAGCGGGGGACGAACTATGGCTACACCTTC. Translated, it gives CASSYPERGTNYGYTF. The V call is TRBV6-6, the J call TRBJ1-2; tentative D call: TRBD1 (5 bases). The V gene lost 3 bases and the J gene lost 2 bases, with 16 bases spanning the gap. The germline V gene has CDR1 MNHNY and CDR2 SVGAGI (reference sequence). This CDR3 is built from 16 residues.

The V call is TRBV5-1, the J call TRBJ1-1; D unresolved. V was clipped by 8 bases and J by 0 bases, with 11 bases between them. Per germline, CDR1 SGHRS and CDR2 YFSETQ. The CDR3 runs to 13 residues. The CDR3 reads CASKIQLNTEAFF. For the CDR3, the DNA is TGCGCCAGTAAAATACAGCTGAACACTGAAGCTTTCTTT.

CDR3 sequence (DNA): TGCGCCAGCAGCTCCGGACGGGGGAGCACAGATACGCAGTATTTT. This encodes CASSSGRGSTDTQYF. The V call is TRBV5-1, the J call TRBJ2-3; maybe TRBD2 (6 bases). Germline V gene lookup returns CDR1 SGHRS and CDR2 YFSETQ. Trimming removed 3 bases from V and 0 bases from J, with 11 bases in between. This CDR3 spans 15 amino acids. Full variable domain (rest looked up from reference TRBV5-1 and TRBJ2-3): KAGVTQTPRYLIKTRGQQVTLSCSPISGHRSVSWYQQTPGQGLQFLFEYFSETQRNKGNFPGRFSGRQFSNSRSEMNVSTLELGDSALYLCASSSGRGSTDTQYFGPGTRLTVL.

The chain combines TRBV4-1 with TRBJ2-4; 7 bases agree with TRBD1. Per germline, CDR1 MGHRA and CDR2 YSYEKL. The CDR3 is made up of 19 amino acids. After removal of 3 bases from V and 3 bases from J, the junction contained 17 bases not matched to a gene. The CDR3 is CASSQQGQDEKLGKNIQYF. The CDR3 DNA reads TGCGCCAGCAGCCAGCAAGGACAGGACGAAAAACTAGGCAAAAACATTCAGTACTTC.

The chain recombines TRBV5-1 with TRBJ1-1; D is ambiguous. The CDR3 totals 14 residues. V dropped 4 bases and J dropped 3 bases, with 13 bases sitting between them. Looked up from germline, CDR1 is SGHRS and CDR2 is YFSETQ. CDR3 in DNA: TGCGCCAGCAGCCCGGCCCCCCGGGACACTGAAGCTTTCTTT. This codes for CASSPAPRDTEAFF. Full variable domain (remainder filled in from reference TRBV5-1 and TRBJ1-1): KAGVTQTPRYLIKTRGQQVTLSCSPISGHRSVSWYQQTPGQGLQFLFEYFSETQRNKGNFPGRFSGRQFSNSRSEMNVSTLELGDSALYLCASSPAPRDTEAFFGQGTRLTVV.

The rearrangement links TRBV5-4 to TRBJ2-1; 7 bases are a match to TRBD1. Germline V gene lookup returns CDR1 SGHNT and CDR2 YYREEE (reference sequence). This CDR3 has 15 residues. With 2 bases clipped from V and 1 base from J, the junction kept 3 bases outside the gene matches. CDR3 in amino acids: CASSFRQGSYNEQFF. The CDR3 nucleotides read TGTGCCAGCAGCTTTCGACAGGGATCCTACAATGAGCAGTTCTTC. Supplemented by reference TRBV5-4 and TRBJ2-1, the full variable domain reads ETGVTQSPTHLIKTRGQQVTLRCSSQSGHNTVSWYQQALGQGPQFIFQYYREEENGRGNFPPRFSGLQFPNYSSELNVNALELDDSALYLCASSFRQGSYNEQFFGPGTRLTVL.

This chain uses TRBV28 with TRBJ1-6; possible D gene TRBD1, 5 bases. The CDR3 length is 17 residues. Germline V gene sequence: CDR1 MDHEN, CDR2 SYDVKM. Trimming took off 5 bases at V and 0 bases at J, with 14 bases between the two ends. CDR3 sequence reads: CASSRGRGSSYNSPLHF. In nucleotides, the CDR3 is TGTGCCAGCAGTAGAGGGCGGGGGAGCTCCTATAATTCACCCCTCCACTTT.

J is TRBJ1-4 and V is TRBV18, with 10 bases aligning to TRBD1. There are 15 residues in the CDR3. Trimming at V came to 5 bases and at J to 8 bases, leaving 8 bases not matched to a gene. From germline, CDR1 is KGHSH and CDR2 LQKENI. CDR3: CASSMSRDRGEKLFF. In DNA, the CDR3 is TGTGCCAGCTCAATGTCACGGGACAGGGGCGAAAAACTGTTTTTT.

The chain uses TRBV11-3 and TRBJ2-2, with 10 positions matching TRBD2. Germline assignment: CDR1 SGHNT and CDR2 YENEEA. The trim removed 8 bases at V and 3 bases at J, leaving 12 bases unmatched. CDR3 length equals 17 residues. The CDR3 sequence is CASRPSAGGPHTGELFF. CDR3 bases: TGTGCCAGCCGACCGTCAGCGGGAGGGCCACACACCGGGGAGCTGTTTTTT. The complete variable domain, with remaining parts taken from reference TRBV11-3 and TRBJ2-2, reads EAGVVQSPRYKIIEKKQPVAFWCNPISGHNTLYWYLQNLGQGPELLIRYENEEAVDDSQLPKDRFSAERLKGVDSTLKIQPAELGDSAVYLCASRPSAGGPHTGELFFGEGSRLTVL.

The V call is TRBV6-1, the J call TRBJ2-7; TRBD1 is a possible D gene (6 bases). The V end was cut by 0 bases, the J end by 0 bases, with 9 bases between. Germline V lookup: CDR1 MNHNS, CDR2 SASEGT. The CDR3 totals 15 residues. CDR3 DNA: TGTGCCAGCAGTGAAGCAGGGACAAACTCCTACGAGCAGTACTTC. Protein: CASSEAGTNSYEQYF.

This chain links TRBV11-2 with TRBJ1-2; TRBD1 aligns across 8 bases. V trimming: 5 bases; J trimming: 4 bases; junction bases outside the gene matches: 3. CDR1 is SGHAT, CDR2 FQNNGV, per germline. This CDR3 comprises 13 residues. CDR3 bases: TGTGCCAGCAGCCCAGGACAGGGCTATGGCTACACCTTC. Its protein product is CASSPGQGYGYTF.

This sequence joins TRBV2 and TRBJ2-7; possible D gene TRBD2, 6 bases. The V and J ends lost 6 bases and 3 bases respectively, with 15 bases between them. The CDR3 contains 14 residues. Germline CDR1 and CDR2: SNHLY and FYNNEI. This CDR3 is CASRDGGRDYEQYF. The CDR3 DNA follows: TGTGCCAGCAGGGACGGGGGTAGGGACTACGAGCAGTACTTC.